A single T cell receptor (beta chain) is shown here with its context. Its matching antigen is unknown. The CDR3 spans 13 residues. V lost 2 bases and J 1 base, leaving 5 bases between the germline ends. Germline loops: CDR1 SGHTA, CDR2 FQGTGA. The data stem from a study of cytomegalovirus exposure and HLA in healthy donors. Points from the study as a whole: Both high specificity and high sensitivity reportedly marked the classifier's diagnosis of cytomegalovirus status. Information on immune exposure was restricted to one variable (CMV serostatus). Within a later analysis, the majority of CMV-associated TCR beta chains appeared HLA-restricted. In an earlier analysis, most TCR beta V segments were productive about 87% or about 30% of the time.

The PCR used 60 Vbeta and 13 Jbeta primers. Clones were read by immunoSEQ multiplex PCR, and TCRdb kept only the in-frame ones, dropping some. The sample includes about 120,000 clones, around 84% of them seen just once. The rearrangement uses TRBV7-3 and TRBJ1-1; D ambiguous. Sample: PBMCs. The sequence derives from a woman aged 40 to 49 in good health and CMV-seronegative. Here the CDR3 DNA reads TGTGCCAGCAGCTTATCAGAGAACACTGAAGCTTTCTTT. This sequence encodes CASSLSENTEAFF. Supplemented by reference TRBV7-3 and TRBJ1-1, the full variable domain reads GAGVSQTPSNKVTEKGKYVELRCDPISGHTALYWYRQSLGQGPEFLIYFQGTGAADDSGLPNDRFFAVRPEGSVSTLKIQRTERGDSAVYLCASSLSENTEAFFGQGTRLTVV.